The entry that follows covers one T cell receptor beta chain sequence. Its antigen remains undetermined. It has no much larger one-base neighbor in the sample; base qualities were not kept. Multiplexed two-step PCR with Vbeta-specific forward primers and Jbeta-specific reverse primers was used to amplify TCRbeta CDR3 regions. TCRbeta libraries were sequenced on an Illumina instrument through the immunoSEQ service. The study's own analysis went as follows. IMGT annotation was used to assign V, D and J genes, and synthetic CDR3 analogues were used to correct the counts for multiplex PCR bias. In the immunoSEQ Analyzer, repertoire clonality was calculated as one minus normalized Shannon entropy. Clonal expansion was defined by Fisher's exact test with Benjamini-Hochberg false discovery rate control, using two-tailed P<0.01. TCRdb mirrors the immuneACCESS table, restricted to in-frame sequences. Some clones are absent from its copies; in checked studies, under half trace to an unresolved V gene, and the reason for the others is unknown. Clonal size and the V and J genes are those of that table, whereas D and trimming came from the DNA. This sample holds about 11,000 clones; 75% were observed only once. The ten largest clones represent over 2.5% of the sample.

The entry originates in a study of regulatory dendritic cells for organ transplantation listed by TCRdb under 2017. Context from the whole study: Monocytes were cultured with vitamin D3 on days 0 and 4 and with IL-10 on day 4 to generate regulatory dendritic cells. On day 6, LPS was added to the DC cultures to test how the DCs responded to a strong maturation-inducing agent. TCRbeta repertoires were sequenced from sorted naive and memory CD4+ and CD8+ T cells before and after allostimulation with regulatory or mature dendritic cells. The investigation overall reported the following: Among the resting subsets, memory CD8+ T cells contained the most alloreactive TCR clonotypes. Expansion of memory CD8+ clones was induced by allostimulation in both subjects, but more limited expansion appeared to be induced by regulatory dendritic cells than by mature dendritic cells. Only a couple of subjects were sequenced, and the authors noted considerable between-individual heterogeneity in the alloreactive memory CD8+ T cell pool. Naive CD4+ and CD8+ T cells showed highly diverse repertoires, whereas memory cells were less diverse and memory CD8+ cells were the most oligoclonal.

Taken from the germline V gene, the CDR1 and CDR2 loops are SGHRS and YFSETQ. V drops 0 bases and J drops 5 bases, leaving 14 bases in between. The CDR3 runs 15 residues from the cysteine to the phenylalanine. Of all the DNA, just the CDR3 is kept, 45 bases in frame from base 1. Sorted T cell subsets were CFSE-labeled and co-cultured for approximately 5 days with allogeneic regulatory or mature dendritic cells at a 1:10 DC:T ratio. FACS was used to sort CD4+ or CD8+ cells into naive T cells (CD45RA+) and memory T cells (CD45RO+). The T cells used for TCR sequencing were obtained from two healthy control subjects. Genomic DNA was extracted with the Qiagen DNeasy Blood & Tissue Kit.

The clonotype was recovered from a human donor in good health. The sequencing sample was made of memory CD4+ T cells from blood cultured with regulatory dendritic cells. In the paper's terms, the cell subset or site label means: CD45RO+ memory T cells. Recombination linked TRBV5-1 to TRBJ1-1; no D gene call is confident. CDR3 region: CASSLEQNYKTEAFF. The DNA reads TGCGCCAGCAGCTTGGAACAGAATTACAAGACTGAAGCTTTCTTT.